This entry lists 28 T cell receptor beta chains sequenced from one sample in a study of T cell responses to AZD1222 COVID-19 vaccine. The method was immunoSEQ multiplex PCR; TCRdb's version includes in-frame clones alone and lacks a portion of them. The sample carries 150,000 to 200,000 clones, roughly 92% recorded once. The sample consisted of peripheral blood, taken 28 days after the second AZD1222 dose. These receptors originate from an adult who received the AZD1222 COVID-19 vaccine.

The chain combines TRBV19 with TRBJ1-1, with TRBD1 matching over 7 bases. The trim removed 7 bases at V and 3 bases at J, leaving 5 bases unmatched. CDR3 length equals 13 residues. Germline values: CDR1 LNHDA, CDR2 SQIVND (reference sequence). CDR3 nucleotide sequence: TGTGCCAGTACTCGGGACAGCTACACTGAAGCTTTCTTT. Translation: CASTRDSYTEAFF.

The chain couples TRBV29-1 to TRBJ2-7, with 9 bases lining up with TRBD2. The CDR3 runs 13 residues. The V gene end was trimmed by 4 bases and the J gene end by 3 bases; junction bases not matched to a gene: 4. CDR1 and CDR2 from the germline V gene are SQVTM and ANQGSEA. This CDR3 reads CSVGNSGSYEQYF. DNA for the CDR3: TGCAGCGTTGGAAATAGCGGGAGCTACGAGCAGTACTTC.

The V and J genes are TRBV6-2 or TRBV6-3 and TRBJ1-4, with no clear D. Germline V gene lookup returns CDR1 MNHEY and CDR2 SVGEGT. The CDR3 consists of 14 residues. Trimming removed 4 bases at V and 8 bases at J, with 14 bases between. CDR3 bases: TGTGCCAGCAGTTCCGGACGGGGTCGGGAAAAACTGTTTTTT. Protein product: CASSSGRGREKLFF.

CDR3 in amino acids: CASSIEFSYEQYF. CDR3 DNA: TGTGCCAGCTCAATAGAGTTCTCCTACGAGCAGTACTTC. The chain carries TRBV6-5 and TRBJ2-7; D not certain. The CDR3 spans 13 residues. Looked up from germline, CDR1 is MNHEY and CDR2 is SVGAGI. Trimming removed 8 bases at V and 0 bases at J, with 11 bases between.

The rearrangement links TRBV3-1 (or the pseudogene TRBV3-2) to TRBJ2-1, with D tentatively TRBD1 (5 bases). The CDR3 totals 15 residues. Germline CDR1 reads LGHDT; CDR2 reads YNNKEL (reference sequence). Trimming took 0 bases from V and 3 from J, leaving 9 bases between them. CDR3 nucleotide sequence: TGTGCCAGCAGCCAAGACAGGGATAACTACAATGAGCAGTTCTTC. It is translated as CASSQDRDNYNEQFF.

The chain joins TRBV6-5 to TRBJ1-1, with no clear D. Germline lookup yields CDR1 MNHEY and CDR2 SVGAGI. The CDR3 spans 12 residues. The V gene lost 0 bases and the J gene lost 7 bases, with 6 bases spanning the gap. The CDR3 protein is CASSYSSLEAFF. For the CDR3, the DNA is TGTGCCAGCAGTTACTCGTCACTTGAAGCTTTCTTT.

The chain combines TRBV28 with TRBJ2-7; 8 bases map to TRBD2. Germline CDR1 and CDR2: MDHEN and SYDVKM. The CDR3 runs to 14 residues. V lost 5 bases and J lost 3; bases outside the gene matches: 6. CDR3 DNA sequence: TGTGCCAGCAGTCCCGCCGGGAGGGTCTACGAGCAGTACTTC. As protein: CASSPAGRVYEQYF.

The rearrangement uses TRBV3-1 (or the pseudogene TRBV3-2) and TRBJ2-7, with 8 bases matching TRBD2. V dropped 1 base and J dropped 3; count of bases not matched to a gene: 11. CDR1 and CDR2 (germline): LGHDT, YNNKEL (reference sequence). This CDR3 is built from 17 residues. The CDR3 DNA sequence: TGTGCCAGCAGCCAAGTGTTTAGCGGGGTCATTTACTACGAGCAGTACTTC. This codes for CASSQVFSGVIYYEQYF.

The chain joins TRBV9 to TRBJ1-3; the D gene is possibly TRBD1 (5 bases). V lost 3 bases, J lost 0 bases, and 16 bases lay in between. The germline gives CDR1 SGDLS, CDR2 YYNGEE. The CDR3 loop spans 17 amino acids. DNA of the CDR3: TGTGCCAGCAGCGCAGACGACACAGGAATCTCTGGAAACACCATATATTTT. It encodes CASSADDTGISGNTIYF. The whole variable domain, remainder taken from reference TRBV9 and TRBJ1-3, is DSGVTQTPKHLITATGQRVTLRCSPRSGDLSVYWYQQSLDQGLQFLIQYYNGEERAKGNILERFSAQQFPDLHSELNLSSLELGDSALYFCASSADDTGISGNTIYFGEGSWLTVV.

The chain carries TRBV18 and TRBJ2-7; maybe TRBD1 (6 bases). The CDR3 spans 14 residues. CDR1 KGHSH and CDR2 LQKENI come from the germline V gene. Deletions cut 3 bases from V and 3 bases from J, with 12 bases between. In DNA, the CDR3 is TGTGCCAGCTCACCTCAAGGACAGAACTACGAGCAGTACTTC. Translation: CASSPQGQNYEQYF.

In its sample, this clone was seen once. V usage is TRBV30 and J usage is TRBJ1-4; D perhaps matches TRBD1 (5 bases). Germline-derived CDR1 and CDR2 are GTSNPN and SVGIG (reference sequence). The V end lost 0 bases, the J end lost 5 bases, and 13 bases lay between the germline ends. The CDR3 spans 15 residues. CDR3 loop: CAWSVDRRGNEKLFF. The DNA for the CDR3 is TGTGCCTGGAGTGTAGACCGGCGGGGGAATGAAAAACTGTTTTTT.

The rearrangement uses TRBV9 and TRBJ2-7; D is perhaps TRBD2 (5 bases). Per germline, CDR1 SGDLS and CDR2 YYNGEE. This CDR3 comprises 14 residues. The ends were cut back, 4 bases at V and 5 bases at J, with 16 bases in the middle. This chain's CDR3 is CASSPREGGHEQYF. The CDR3 nucleotides are TGTGCCAGCAGCCCCAGAGAGGGTGGTCACGAGCAGTACTTC.

V gene TRBV3-1 (or the pseudogene TRBV3-2) combines with J gene TRBJ2-1, with D possibly matching TRBD1 (5 bases). Trimming left V 0 bases short and J 3 bases short, with 12 bases between. The CDR3 is 16 amino acids. Germline V gene lookup returns CDR1 LGHDT and CDR2 YNNKEL (reference sequence). The CDR3 region has the DNA TGTGCCAGCAGCCAAGATCAACAGGAATTCTACAATGAGCAGTTCTTC. Residues: CASSQDQQEFYNEQFF.

The chain couples TRBV5-1 to TRBJ2-7, with D unresolved. Germline-derived CDR1 and CDR2 are SGHRS and YFSETQ. Trimming took 2 bases from V and 0 from J, leaving 15 bases between them. This CDR3 comprises 16 residues. CDR3: CASSFPAYSSSYEQYF. As DNA, the CDR3 is TGCGCCAGCAGCTTTCCGGCGTACTCCAGCTCCTACGAGCAGTACTTC.

V is TRBV6-5 and J is TRBJ1-1, with D perhaps matching TRBD1 (6 bases). Germline values: CDR1 MNHEY, CDR2 SVGAGI. The V end was cut by 5 bases, the J end by 4 bases, with 11 bases between. The length of the CDR3 is 13 residues. In nucleotides, the CDR3 is TGTGCCAGCAGTCCAGGGACATCCACTGAAGCTTTCTTT. It codes for CASSPGTSTEAFF.

This rearrangement joins TRBV5-1 to TRBJ2-1, with TRBD1 identical over 12 bases. Germline loops: CDR1 SGHRS, CDR2 YFSETQ. V was pared by 4 bases and J by 6 bases, with 5 bases of the junction left unmatched. This CDR3 comprises 15 residues. In DNA form, the CDR3 reads TGCGCCAGCAGCAAGGGACAGGGGGCGCCCAATGAGCAGTTCTTC. This translates into CASSKGQGAPNEQFF.

The V call is TRBV5-4, the J call TRBJ2-7, with D unclear. Per germline, CDR1 SGHNT and CDR2 YYREEE (reference sequence). This CDR3 is 12 amino acids long. V was shortened by 0 bases and J by 4 bases, with 5 bases between the two germline ends. The CDR3 reads CASSLVFYEQYF. The CDR3 nucleotides are TGTGCCAGCAGCTTGGTTTTTTACGAGCAGTACTTC. The whole variable domain, filled in from reference TRBV5-4 and TRBJ2-7, reads ETGVTQSPTHLIKTRGQQVTLRCSSQSGHNTVSWYQQALGQGPQFIFQYYREEENGRGNFPPRFSGLQFPNYSSELNVNALELDDSALYLCASSLVFYEQYFGPGTRLTVT.

The chain links TRBV15 to TRBJ1-2; D is uncertain. Trimming pared 1 base from V and 8 bases from J, leaving 5 bases between. This CDR3 has 11 amino acids. Germline CDR1 is LNHNV and CDR2 is YYDKDF (reference sequence). CDR3 DNA sequence: TGTGCCACCAGCAGAGGGCAAGGCTACACCTTC. Its translation is CATSRGQGYTF.

The chain recombines TRBV28 with TRBJ1-5; D is possibly TRBD1 (6 bases). Germline V lookup: CDR1 MDHEN, CDR2 SYDVKM. Between the trimmed V and J ends, which lost 6 bases and 4 bases, there was a span of 22 bases. This CDR3 region has 17 residues. CDR3 DNA sequence: TGTGCCAGCAGATCCTTCGAGGGGGGGCAATTAAATCAGCCCCAGCATTTT. The encoded protein is CASRSFEGGQLNQPQHF. The variable domain in full, completed from reference TRBV28 and TRBJ1-5, reads DVKVTQSSRYLVKRTGEKVFLECVQDMDHENMFWYRQDPGLGLRLIYFSYDVKMKEKGDIPEGYSVSREKKERFSLILESASTNQTSMYLCASRSFEGGQLNQPQHFGDGTRLSIL.

The chain has TRBV9 and TRBJ2-1, with 7 bases fitting TRBD2. The CDR3 is made up of 14 amino acids. The germline CDR1 and CDR2 sequences are SGDLS and YYNGEE. With 4 bases clipped from V and 9 bases from J, the junction kept 10 bases outside the gene matches. CDR3 residues: CASSPSTSLGEQFF. In DNA form, the CDR3 reads TGTGCCAGCAGCCCCTCGACTAGCTTGGGTGAGCAGTTCTTC.

The genes are TRBV18 and TRBJ2-3, with D perhaps TRBD2 (6 bases). In germline, CDR1 is KGHSH, CDR2 LQKENI. CDR3 length: 13 amino acids. V shed 4 bases and J shed 4 bases, with 9 bases lying between them. CDR3 protein: CASSRLDSDTQYF. CDR3 coding DNA: TGTGCCAGCTCACGACTAGATTCAGATACGCAGTATTTT.

This chain joins TRBV28 and TRBJ1-5; D might be TRBD1 (5 bases). This CDR3 contains 13 residues. CDR1 MDHEN and CDR2 SYDVKM come from the germline V gene. The germline V and J ends were trimmed by 6 bases and 5 bases, with 11 bases remaining between them. The CDR3 spells CASSPRQYQPQHF. The CDR3 DNA follows: TGTGCCAGCAGCCCACGACAGTATCAGCCCCAGCATTTT.

The chain joins TRBV5-6 to TRBJ2-7, with 12 bases that match TRBD2. The V segment lost 0 bases and the J segment 3 bases; nucleotides outside the gene matches: 7. Germline values: CDR1 SGHDT, CDR2 YYEEEE. CDR3 length: 17 amino acids. The CDR3: CASSLVELAGGLYEQYF. The CDR3 coding sequence is TGTGCCAGCAGCTTGGTAGAACTAGCGGGAGGACTCTACGAGCAGTACTTC. Drawing the rest from reference TRBV5-6 and TRBJ2-7, the complete variable domain is DAGVTQSPTHLIKTRGQQVTLRCSPKSGHDTVSWYQQALGQGPQFIFQYYEEEERQRGNFPDRFSGHQFPNYSSELNVNALLLGDSALYLCASSLVELAGGLYEQYFGPGTRLTVT.

The gene calls are TRBV5-3 and TRBJ2-1; D perhaps matches TRBD2 (6 bases). TRBV5-3 is an ORF, with its function uncertain. V was clipped by 0 bases and J by 9 bases, with 10 bases between them. The length of the CDR3 is 13 residues. For the CDR3, the DNA is TGTGCCAGAAGCTTGGCAGGGAGGATTGAGCAGTTCTTC. It specifies CARSLAGRIEQFF.

The chain employs TRBV23-1 and TRBJ2-7; 10 bases align to TRBD2. TRBV23-1 is noted as an ORF with a role that remains uncertain. V was clipped by 0 bases and J by 0 bases; unmatched bases: 23. This CDR3 is 23 amino acids long. The CDR3 DNA reads TGCGCCAGCAGTCAATCGGGCAGGGACACCACAGAGTCACTAGCGGGACACTCCTACGAGCAGTACTTC. Amino acid sequence: CASSQSGRDTTESLAGHSYEQYF.

This sequence joins TRBV11-3 and TRBJ1-4, with a tentative D call TRBD1 (5 bases). The CDR3 is 17 amino acids. The germline V gene encodes CDR1 SGHNT and CDR2 YENEEA. Trimming stripped 1 base from V and 8 bases from J, with 20 bases between. In DNA, the CDR3 is TGTGCCAGCAGCTTAGTCGGGGCAATGGGGGATGAGGAAAAACTGTTTTTT. Translating gives CASSLVGAMGDEEKLFF.

The J gene is TRBJ2-7, the V gene TRBV5-5; D remains ambiguous. Trimming took off 4 bases at V and 2 bases at J, with 7 bases between the two ends. The germline gives CDR1 SGHKS, CDR2 YYEKEE (reference sequence). The length of the CDR3 is 12 residues. As DNA, the CDR3 is TGTGCCAGCAGCCCCCCAACCTACGAGCAGTACTTC. It codes for CASSPPTYEQYF.

This clone was recorded only once. This chain uses TRBV28 with TRBJ1-3; D not certain. V dropped 4 bases and J dropped 0 bases, with 16 bases sitting between them. The length of the CDR3 is 17 residues. CDR1 is MDHEN and CDR2 is SYDVKM in the germline V gene. CDR3: CASSSGLLPVSGNTIYF. Here the CDR3 DNA reads TGTGCCAGCAGTTCTGGACTGTTACCTGTCTCTGGAAACACCATATATTTT.